These T cell receptor beta chains were read from a single sample in a study of T-cell memory formation after mild COVID-19. TCRdb re-called the 5' RACE reads with MiXCR, one entry per CDR3 protein. This sample carries 500,000 to 550,000 distinct CDR3 sequences, around 21% of them seen once, and the ten largest clones take approximately 13%. The sample consisted of PBMCs or a T cell subset sorted from them (not recorded which). Source of these receptors: an adult woman who had mild COVID-19 (a few samples of this study predate the infection). Cell type and time point are not known. Each CDR3 is given with its conserved first and last residue. A D gene is named only where the DNA matches it firmly. Size is omitted from some rows. Given values are once, few, many or a class for expanded clones.

CDR3aa | CDR3nt | v_gene | d_gene | j_gene | abundance
CASSTPQAGHNEQFF | TGCGCCAGCAGCACCCCTCAGGCGGGCCACAATGAGCAGTTCTTC | TRBV5-1 | . | TRBJ2-1 | .
CASSQRDSPWYEQYF | TGTGCCAGCAGCCAAAGGGACAGTCCCTGGTACGAGCAGTACTTC | TRBV5-5 | TRBD1 | TRBJ2-7 | few
CASSFGGDIQYF | TGTGCCAGCAGCTTCGGGGGAGACATTCAGTACTTC | TRBV7-9 | . | TRBJ2-4 | few
CSASPWELNYGYTF | TGCAGTGCTAGCCCTTGGGAGTTGAACTATGGCTACACCTTC | TRBV20-1 | . | TRBJ1-2 | .
CASSPYKTNQPQHF | TGTGCCAGCTCACCTTACAAAACCAATCAGCCCCAGCATTTT | TRBV18 | . | TRBJ1-5 | .
CAWSFSGKMSYEQYF | TGTGCCTGGAGTTTTAGCGGGAAAATGTCCTACGAGCAGTACTTC | TRBV30 | TRBD2 | TRBJ2-7 | few
CASSSGFIAGGLGDTQYF | TGCGCCAGCAGCTCAGGGTTCATAGCGGGAGGATTAGGAGATACGCAGTATTTT | TRBV5-1 | TRBD2 | TRBJ2-3 | few
CASSEFGDGYTF | TGTGCCAGCAGTGAATTCGGGGATGGCTACACCTTC | TRBV6-1 | . | TRBJ1-2 | many
CASSAPGTGSPLHF | TGTGCCAGCAGCGCCCCAGGGACGGGTTCACCCCTCCACTTT | TRBV12-3/TRBV12-4 | . | TRBJ1-6 | few
CASSLGLTSGRTGDEQFF | TGTGCCAGCAGCTTAGGTCTCACTAGCGGGAGGACTGGGGATGAGCAGTTCTTC | TRBV11-3 | TRBD2 | TRBJ2-1 | few
CASSPSGKNTEAFF | TGTGCCAGCAGTCCCTCCGGGAAGAACACTGAAGCTTTCTTT | TRBV6-5 | . | TRBJ1-1 | .
CASGLEGVNTEAFF | TGTGCTAGTGGTTTAGAGGGCGTGAACACTGAAGCTTTCTTT | TRBV12-5 | . | TRBJ1-1 | few
CSVEDLGTGDSYEQYF | TGCAGCGTTGAAGATCTGGGGACAGGGGACTCCTACGAGCAGTACTTC | TRBV29-1 | TRBD1 | TRBJ2-7 | .
CASRTSAGPRGEQYF | TGTGCCAGCAGAACTAGCGCAGGACCGAGGGGCGAGCAGTACTTC | TRBV12-3/TRBV12-4 | TRBD2 | TRBJ2-7 | .
CSASRVANEKLFF | TGCAGTGCTAGCAGGGTTGCTAATGAAAAACTGTTTTTT | TRBV20-1 | . | TRBJ1-4 | few
CATSSRTGPYNEQFF | TGTGCCACCAGCAGCAGGACAGGGCCCTACAATGAGCAGTTCTTC | TRBV15 | TRBD1 | TRBJ2-1 | few
CSATGLAVTFSYNEQFF | TGCAGTGCTACGGGACTAGCGGTCACCTTCTCCTACAATGAGCAGTTCTTC | TRBV20-1 | TRBD2 | TRBJ2-1 | .
CASSKGRRGGGQETQYF | TGTGCCAGCAGTAAAGGGAGAAGGGGAGGGGGTCAAGAGACCCAGTACTTC | TRBV6-1 | . | TRBJ2-5 | .
CASSKLLAGGSYNEQFF | TGTGCCAGTAGTAAACTACTAGCGGGGGGGTCCTACAATGAGCAGTTCTTC | TRBV19 | TRBD2 | TRBJ2-1 | .
CASSRLAGATIGHNEQFF | TGTGCCAGCTCTCGACTAGCGGGGGCAACGATCGGCCACAATGAGCAGTTCTTC | TRBV18 | TRBD2 | TRBJ2-1 | many
CSVEAGGETQYF | TGCAGCGTTGAAGCCGGGGGGGAGACCCAGTACTTC | TRBV29-1 | TRBD2 | TRBJ2-5 | .
CASRDFTDTQYF | TGTGCCAGCAGGGATTTCACAGATACGCAGTATTTT | TRBV2 | . | TRBJ2-3 | .
CASSVSAGANYEQYF | TGTGCCAGCAGCGTTTCGGCGGGAGCGAACTACGAGCAGTACTTC | TRBV9 | TRBD2 | TRBJ2-7 | .
CASSLLPTSSGELFF | TGTGCCAGCAGTTTATTGCCCACTAGTTCCGGGGAGCTGTTTTTT | TRBV28 | . | TRBJ2-2 | .
CASSTPYNEQFF | TGTGCCAGCAGTACCCCCTACAATGAGCAGTTCTTC | TRBV27 | . | TRBJ2-1 | few
CASSQDSPYEQYF | TGTGCCAGCAGCCAAGATTCACCCTACGAGCAGTACTTC | TRBV4-2 | . | TRBJ2-7 | many
CASSISAGASTDTQYF | TGTGCCAGCAGCATCTCAGCGGGAGCGAGCACAGATACGCAGTATTTT | TRBV9 | TRBD2 | TRBJ2-3 | few
CASSHNEDYGDIQYF | TGTGCCAGCAGCCACAACGAGGACTATGGGGACATTCAGTACTTC | TRBV14 | . | TRBJ2-4 | many
CASSRDHTDTQYF | TGTGCCAGCAGCCGGGACCACACAGATACGCAGTATTTT | TRBV9 | . | TRBJ2-3 | few
CASSFRRDRPTNNEQFF | TGTGCCAGCAGCTTCCGCCGGGACAGGCCTACTAACAATGAGCAGTTCTTC | TRBV7-9 | TRBD1 | TRBJ2-1 | few
CASSPFNTGELFF | TGTGCCAGCAGTCCCTTTAACACCGGGGAGCTGTTTTTT | TRBV6-2/TRBV6-3 | . | TRBJ2-2 | few
CASSYSSPQETQYF | TGTGCCAGCAGTTACTCGAGTCCACAAGAGACCCAGTACTTC | TRBV6-5 | . | TRBJ2-5 | .
CASSYSAGTSGVETDTQYF | TGTGCCAGCAGTTACTCGGCCGGGACTAGCGGGGTTGAGACAGATACGCAGTATTTT | TRBV6-6 | TRBD2 | TRBJ2-3 | few
CASSSQGARNTGELFF | TGTGCCAGCAGCTCACAGGGGGCACGGAACACCGGGGAGCTGTTTTTT | TRBV11-2 | TRBD1 | TRBJ2-2 | few
CASSKQGARTDTQYF | TGTGCCAGCAGCAAGCAGGGGGCCCGCACAGATACGCAGTATTTT | TRBV14 | TRBD1 | TRBJ2-3 | .
CASSPISVYSEQFF | TGTGCCAGCAGCCCCATTAGTGTCTACAGTGAGCAGTTCTTC | TRBV7-2 | . | TRBJ2-1 | .
CASSSGQGNTEAFF | TGTGCCAGCAGCTCCGGACAGGGGAACACTGAAGCTTTCTTT | TRBV7-9 | TRBD1 | TRBJ1-1 | many
CASSQDQGPGYGYTF | TGCGCCAGCAGCCAAGATCAGGGCCCTGGCTATGGCTACACCTTC | TRBV4-1 | . | TRBJ1-2 | few
CASSLYPTGWADTQYF | TGTGCCAGCAGTTTATACCCCACCGGTTGGGCAGATACGCAGTATTTT | TRBV27 | . | TRBJ2-3 | few
CASSVGPRGAEAFF | TGTGCCAGCAGCGTAGGACCCCGGGGGGCTGAAGCTTTCTTT | TRBV9 | . | TRBJ1-1 | once
CASSFGTSGDIQYF | TGCGCCAGCAGCTTCGGGACTAGCGGGGACATTCAGTACTTC | TRBV5-1 | TRBD2 | TRBJ2-4 | .
CASSREGTSQGNYGYTF | TGTGCCAGCAGCCGAGAGGGGACGTCCCAGGGGAACTATGGCTACACCTTC | TRBV4-2 | . | TRBJ1-2 | .
CASSLVGGGATDTQYF | TGTGCCAGCAGCTTAGTAGGCGGGGGGGCAACGGATACGCAGTATTTT | TRBV7-6 | TRBD2 | TRBJ2-3 | few
CASSYLSSGLGEQFF | TGCGCCAGCAGCTACCTATCATCAGGGTTAGGTGAGCAGTTCTTC | TRBV5-1 | . | TRBJ2-1 | few
CASSLEASGMGGEQFF | TGTGCCAGCAGCTTAGAGGCTAGCGGGATGGGGGGTGAGCAGTTCTTC | TRBV11-2 | TRBD2 | TRBJ2-1 | .
CASRSTLGGAILSMTDYGYTF | TGTGCCAGCAGGTCAACTTTAGGAGGGGCGATACTATCGATGACTGACTATGGCTACACCTTC | TRBV6-5 | . | TRBJ1-2 | few
CASRSRERGQGLNTEAFF | TGTGCCAGTAGGAGCCGGGAGAGGGGACAGGGCCTGAACACTGAAGCTTTCTTT | TRBV19 | TRBD1 | TRBJ1-1 | few
CASSGTDRGDYGYTF | TGCGCCAGCAGTGGGACCGACAGGGGAGACTATGGCTACACCTTC | TRBV10-2 | TRBD1 | TRBJ1-2 | .
CASSQDPALSYEQYF | TGCGCCAGCAGCCAAGATCCAGCCCTTTCCTACGAGCAGTACTTC | TRBV4-1 | . | TRBJ2-7 | few
CASSDSRGNEQFF | TGTGCCAGCAGCGATTCAAGGGGAAATGAGCAGTTCTTC | TRBV7-9 | . | TRBJ2-1 | .
CASSLRGQGVYEQYF | TGTGCCAGCAGCTTGCGGGGACAGGGAGTATACGAGCAGTACTTC | TRBV5-4 | TRBD1 | TRBJ2-7 | .
CSAMSGLAYETQYF | TGCAGTGCCATGTCGGGACTAGCGTACGAGACCCAGTACTTC | TRBV20-1 | TRBD2 | TRBJ2-5 | few
CASSLDSSYNSPLHF | TGCGCCAGCAGCTTGGACAGCTCCTATAATTCACCCCTCCACTTT | TRBV5-1 | . | TRBJ1-6 | many
CAWTPGWNYGYTF | TGTGCCTGGACTCCAGGGTGGAACTATGGCTACACCTTC | TRBV30 | . | TRBJ1-2 | .
CASSLETLAGDYNEQFF | TGTGCCAGCAGTCTCGAGACTCTAGCGGGGGATTACAATGAGCAGTTCTTC | TRBV12-3/TRBV12-4 | TRBD2 | TRBJ2-1 | .